Shown below are 3 T cell receptor beta chains from a single sample sequenced in a study of beta chain features in type 1 diabetes. Broader study findings: People with Type 1 diabetes carried modestly yet significantly shorter TCRB CDR3s in all four CD4+ subsets.

Expressed TCRB transcripts were sequenced because the isolated RNA had all been reverse transcribed beforehand. Clones were sequenced by immunoSEQ multiplex PCR, and TCRdb holds only the in-frame ones, with some missing. This table holds 300,000 to 450,000 clones, 9.6% found once. Antigen specificity for these receptors is unknown. Source material: central memory CD4+ T cells from blood. These receptors were taken from a man aged 25-45 years with type 1 diabetes.

The DNA for the CDR3 is TGTGCCAGCAGCCACGGGACAGCTTACACAGATACGCAGTATTTT. Amino acid sequence: CASSHGTAYTDTQYF. The chain is built from TRBV11-3 and TRBJ2-3; 7 nucleotides agree with TRBD1. CDR3 length equals 15 residues. J lost 2 bases, V lost 5 bases, and 7 bases had no gene match. Germline V lookup: CDR1 SGHNT, CDR2 YENEEA.

This clone was seen a few times. The chain couples TRBV11-3 to TRBJ2-2, with D unclear. The germline gives CDR1 SGHNT, CDR2 YENEEA. The CDR3 is made up of 14 amino acids. V was shortened by 8 bases and J by 4 bases, with 14 bases between the two germline ends. CDR3 sequence reads: CASATRWGTGELFF. The CDR3 nucleotides read TGTGCCAGCGCCACCCGTTGGGGCACCGGGGAGCTGTTTTTT.

The chain employs TRBV15 and TRBJ2-7; 11 bases are a match to TRBD1. The CDR3 has 15 residues. Germline V CDR1 and CDR2: LNHNV, YYDKDF (reference sequence). V lost 0 bases, J lost 6 bases, and 4 bases stayed unmatched. CDR3 nucleotide sequence: TGTGCCACCAGCAGAGATTGGGGACAGGGGGGCGAGCAGTACTTC. This translates into CATSRDWGQGGEQYF.